One and the same sample provided the 24 T cell receptor beta chains below, sequenced in a study of blood T cell repertoires in COVID-19. Sequenced by immunoSEQ multiplex PCR; TCRdb stores in-frame clones only, minus some. The repertoire has about 200,000 clones, almost 85% of them found once; the top ten carry roughly 6.9%. Source material: peripheral blood. These receptor sequences come from a human donor with acute or convalescent COVID-19. The donor label of this sample is uncertain.

In nucleotides, the CDR3 is TGTGCCAGTAGTATGGTGGCCAGGGGATCCTACGAGCAGTACTTC. Protein product: CASSMVARGSYEQYF. The chain joins TRBV19 to TRBJ2-7; D is perhaps TRBD1 (6 bases). Germline CDR1 LNHDA, CDR2 SQIVND (reference sequence). Trimming left V 3 bases short and J 1 base short, with 13 bases between. The CDR3 spans 15 residues.

The rearrangement joins TRBV19 to TRBJ1-1, with D perhaps TRBD1 (5 bases). CDR1 and CDR2 (germline): LNHDA, SQIVND (reference sequence). This CDR3 has 13 residues. Trimming cost V 4 bases and J 3 bases, with 9 bases left between them. The CDR3 nucleotides are TGTGCCAGTAGTAACACGGGGGACACTGAAGCTTTCTTT. This encodes CASSNTGDTEAFF.

This clone was recorded only once. The V gene is TRBV7-8, the J gene TRBJ2-3; 14 positions agree with TRBD2. The CDR3 sequence is 19 residues long. V trimming: 5 bases; J trimming: 4 bases; junction bases outside the gene matches: 14. Looked up from germline, CDR1 is SGHVS and CDR2 is FQNEAQ. CDR3 amino acids: CASSTILPGLAGVADTQYF. The CDR3 DNA reads as TGTGCCAGCAGCACCATACTGCCGGGACTAGCGGGAGTGGCAGATACGCAGTATTTT.

The genes are TRBV28 and TRBJ1-5; the D is unclear. With 6 bases removed from V and 2 bases from J, the gap between germline ends came to 11 bases. CDR3 size: 14 residues. Germline V gene sequence: CDR1 MDHEN, CDR2 SYDVKM. The CDR3 loop reads CASSPSLGNQPQHF. In nucleotides, the CDR3 is TGTGCCAGCAGCCCCAGTTTGGGCAATCAGCCCCAGCATTTT.

CDR3 nucleotides: TGTGCCAGCAGCCAAGCCAGCGGGTCCATCGAGCAGTACTTC. It yields the protein CASSQASGSIEQYF. This sequence joins TRBV3-1 (or the pseudogene TRBV3-2) and TRBJ2-7, with D possibly TRBD2 on 6 matching bases. V dropped 1 base and J dropped 6 bases, with 13 bases sitting between them. The CDR3 sequence is 14 residues long. Germline values: CDR1 LGHDT, CDR2 YNNKEL (reference sequence).

V usage is TRBV29-1 and J usage is TRBJ2-2; 8 bases align to TRBD1. Germline V gives CDR1 SQVTM, CDR2 ANQGSEA. Trimming cost V 3 bases and J 6 bases; bases outside gene matches: 3. This CDR3 comprises 13 residues. The CDR3 protein is CSVDAGGSGELFF. The CDR3 bases are TGCAGCGTTGACGCAGGGGGCTCCGGGGAGCTGTTTTTT.

The genes are TRBV30 and TRBJ2-7; D is undetermined. This CDR3 region has 13 residues. Germline assignment: CDR1 GTSNPN and CDR2 SVGIG (reference sequence). With 1 base removed from V and 0 bases from J, the gap between germline ends came to 7 bases. The CDR3, as DNA: TGTGCCTGGAGTGCTGCGGCCTCCTACGAGCAGTACTTC. Translation gives CAWSAAASYEQYF.

This chain links TRBV9 with TRBJ2-5; D is perhaps TRBD2 (5 bases). V was trimmed by 0 bases and J by 7 bases, leaving 13 bases between them. CDR3 length: 14 residues. Germline loops: CDR1 SGDLS, CDR2 YYNGEE. The CDR3 nucleotides read TGTGCCAGCAGCGTAGGACTACAAGAGTGGACCCAGTACTTC. It codes for CASSVGLQEWTQYF.

The chain employs TRBV5-1 and TRBJ2-7, with TRBD1 matching over 9 bases. The CDR3 extends over 14 amino acids. CDR1 SGHRS and CDR2 YFSETQ come from the germline V gene. Trimming took 4 bases from V and 6 from J; bases not matched to a gene: 8. In nucleotides, the CDR3 is TGCGCCAGCAGCGCAAGACAGGGGGGGTTCGAGCAGTACTTC. Protein: CASSARQGGFEQYF. The variable domain in full, with the rest retrieved from reference TRBV5-1 and TRBJ2-7, is KAGVTQTPRYLIKTRGQQVTLSCSPISGHRSVSWYQQTPGQGLQFLFEYFSETQRNKGNFPGRFSGRQFSNSRSEMNVSTLELGDSALYLCASSARQGGFEQYFGPGTRLTVT.

The chain is built from TRBV27 and TRBJ2-3; 10 bases agree with TRBD2. Germline V gene sequence: CDR1 MNHEY, CDR2 SMNVEV (reference sequence). V dropped 6 bases and J dropped 5; count of bases not matched to a gene: 8. The CDR3 consists of 15 residues. CDR3 region: CASRLAGPGRDTQYF. CDR3 nucleotides: TGTGCCAGCAGACTAGCGGGACCTGGGAGAGATACGCAGTATTTT.

The CDR3 protein is CASSELGAGSTDTQYF. CDR3 sequence (DNA): TGTGCCAGCAGTGAATTAGGTGCGGGAAGCACAGATACGCAGTATTTT. This rearrangement joins TRBV25-1 to TRBJ2-3; tentative D call: TRBD2 (6 bases). The germline CDR1 and CDR2 sequences are MGHDK and SYGVNS. V was shortened by 1 base and J by 0 bases, with 11 bases between the two germline ends. The CDR3 contains 16 residues.

The chain employs TRBV27 and TRBJ1-6; TRBD1 matches at 7 bases. V was clipped by 6 bases and J by 3 bases; unmatched bases: 5. Germline assignment: CDR1 MNHEY and CDR2 SMNVEV (reference sequence). CDR3 length equals 15 residues. As DNA, the CDR3 is TGTGCCAGCAGCACCCGGGACAGCTATAATTCACCCCTCCACTTT. As protein: CASSTRDSYNSPLHF.

The CDR3 DNA reads as TGTGCCAGCACAGGACAGCCTGGGACCCTCGGCGAGCAGTACTTC. Translated, it gives CASTGQPGTLGEQYF. The rearrangement uses TRBV18 and TRBJ2-7; tentatively, D is TRBD1 (6 bases). Trimming pared 8 bases from V and 6 bases from J, leaving 23 bases between. Per the germline V gene, CDR1 is KGHSH and CDR2 is LQKENI. This CDR3 contains 15 residues.

This clone came up once. The chain employs TRBV6-5 and TRBJ2-7; 9 bases match TRBD2. Unmatched junction bases numbered 8, after V lost 6 bases and J lost 2 bases. The CDR3 runs 15 residues. Germline V lookup: CDR1 MNHEY, CDR2 SVGAGI. As DNA, the CDR3 is TGTGCCAGCAGCGTATCTAGCGGGATTCCCTACGAGCAGTACTTC. It specifies CASSVSSGIPYEQYF.

The chain joins TRBV5-6 to TRBJ1-4; D uncertain. Germline CDR1 reads SGHDT; CDR2 reads YYEEEE. The CDR3 length is 18 residues. The V end lost 0 bases, the J end lost 3 bases, and 18 bases lay between the germline ends. CDR3 residues: CASSLEGMSGVSNEKLFF. The CDR3 DNA reads TGTGCCAGCAGCTTGGAGGGTATGAGCGGTGTGTCTAATGAAAAACTGTTTTTT.

This sequence joins TRBV19 and TRBJ1-4; no firm D call. This CDR3 is 13 amino acids long. Deletions cut 7 bases from V and 8 bases from J, with 14 bases between. Germline V gives CDR1 LNHDA, CDR2 SQIVND (reference sequence). The CDR3, as DNA: TGTGCCAGTACAGAGGAACCGAGGGAAAAACTGTTTTTT. Translating gives CASTEEPREKLFF.

The chain carries TRBV10-3 and TRBJ1-1; D not certain. The CDR3 spans 12 residues. CDR1 ENHRY and CDR2 SYGVKD come from the germline V gene. The ends were cut back, 4 bases at V and 2 bases at J, with 5 bases in the middle. DNA for the CDR3: TGTGCCATCAGTGTGGGCAACACTGAAGCTTTCTTT. Residues: CAISVGNTEAFF.

The chain recombines TRBV7-2 with TRBJ2-3; 7 bases match TRBD2. This CDR3 contains 16 residues. V was pared by 5 bases and J by 4 bases, with 12 bases of the junction left unmatched. Germline CDR1 reads SGHTA; CDR2 reads FQGNSA. The CDR3 coding sequence is TGTGCCAGCAGCAAACAAGCGGGAATGGGGGCAGATACGCAGTATTTT. Protein: CASSKQAGMGADTQYF. Based on the CDR3 plus reference TRBV7-2 and TRBJ2-3, the full variable domain is GAGVSQSPSNKVTEKGKDVELRCDPISGHTALYWYRQSLGQGLEFLIYFQGNSAPDKSGLPSDRFSAERTGGSVSTLTIQRTQQEDSAVYLCASSKQAGMGADTQYFGPGTRLTVL.

The genes are TRBV18 and TRBJ2-7, with 14 bases that match TRBD2. The CDR3 runs to 19 residues. Germline V gene lookup returns CDR1 KGHSH and CDR2 LQKENI. V lost 4 bases, J lost 5 bases, and 16 bases stayed unmatched. In DNA form, the CDR3 reads TGTGCCAGCTCACTCGGCGGAAAAGGACTAGCGGGAGGCCGGGACGAGCAGTACTTC. Its translation is CASSLGGKGLAGGRDEQYF.

The chain couples TRBV12-3 or TRBV12-4 to TRBJ1-2; no clear D. There are 11 residues in the CDR3. V was trimmed by 5 bases and J by 4 bases, leaving 5 bases between them. The CDR3 is CASSDSYGYTF. DNA of the CDR3: TGTGCCAGCAGTGACTCCTATGGCTACACCTTC.

The chain has TRBV5-1 and TRBJ2-3; the match to TRBD2 covers 13 bases. The J segment lost 4 bases and the V segment lost 5 bases, leaving 7 bases of the junction unmatched. The CDR3 has 16 amino acids. The germline V gene encodes CDR1 SGHRS and CDR2 YFSETQ. The CDR3 sequence: CASSRTSGSRPDTQYF. The CDR3 DNA follows: TGCGCCAGCAGTCGGACTAGCGGGAGCAGGCCAGATACGCAGTATTTT. The full variable domain, with the rest looked up from reference TRBV5-1 and TRBJ2-3, is KAGVTQTPRYLIKTRGQQVTLSCSPISGHRSVSWYQQTPGQGLQFLFEYFSETQRNKGNFPGRFSGRQFSNSRSEMNVSTLELGDSALYLCASSRTSGSRPDTQYFGPGTRLTVL.

The chain links TRBV9 to TRBJ2-2; TRBD2 agrees at 7 bases. The CDR3 runs to 15 residues. The germline V gene has CDR1 SGDLS and CDR2 YYNGEE. V trimming: 3 bases; J trimming: 8 bases; junction bases outside the gene matches: 10. CDR3 sequence: CASSARGSGKGELFF. CDR3 sequence (DNA): TGTGCCAGCAGCGCCCGAGGGAGCGGGAAAGGGGAGCTGTTTTTT. The complete variable domain, with remaining parts taken from reference TRBV9 and TRBJ2-2, reads DSGVTQTPKHLITATGQRVTLRCSPRSGDLSVYWYQQSLDQGLQFLIQYYNGEERAKGNILERFSAQQFPDLHSELNLSSLELGDSALYFCASSARGSGKGELFFGEGSRLTVL.

This chain links TRBV24-1 with TRBJ2-1, with D possibly TRBD2 on 5 matching bases. Germline-derived CDR1 and CDR2 are KGHDR and SFDVKD. The CDR3 is 17 residues long. Trimming cost V 5 bases and J 0 bases, with 16 bases left between them. This CDR3 reads CATSAGKGLSSYNEQFF. The CDR3 DNA is TGTGCCACCAGTGCCGGGAAGGGCCTAAGCTCCTACAATGAGCAGTTCTTC.

The J gene is TRBJ2-1, the V gene TRBV6-5, with D unresolved. V was pared by 4 bases and J by 0 bases, with 7 bases between. This CDR3 region has 14 residues. The V gene's germline CDR1 is MNHEY and CDR2 SVGAGI. CDR3 sequence: CASSSRSSYNEQFF. The CDR3 nucleotides read TGTGCCAGCAGTTCAAGGAGCTCCTACAATGAGCAGTTCTTC.